This paragraph reports one TCR beta chain. The entry originates in a study of blood T cell repertoires in COVID-19. V lost 4 bases and J lost 9; bases outside the gene matches: 8. CDR1 and CDR2 (germline): MGHDK, SYGVNS. The CDR3 contains 15 residues. Profiled with immunoSEQ multiplex PCR; TCRdb holds only in-frame clones, not every one. Of 150,000 to 200,000 clones in the sample, 80% to 85% are singletons; the top ten hold over 5%. Sequencing was performed on PBMCs or T cells enriched from blood (not recorded which). This chain connects TRBV25-1 to TRBJ1-6; TRBD1 aligns across 8 bases. The sequence came from a man in his sixties or seventies who had been exposed to COVID-19. For the CDR3, the DNA is TGTGCCAGCAGTGGGACAGGGTATTCCGCTTCACCCCTCCACTTT. It translates to CASSGTGYSASPLHF.